A single sample gave rise to the 2 T cell receptor beta chains below, sequenced in a study of blood T cells in healthy people across ages. A J-beta primer mix and a sample-barcoded 5' primer were used in a second PCR of roughly 7 to 12 cycles. TCRdb itself ran the 5' RACE reads through MiXCR, one entry per CDR3 protein. The sample holds about 540,000 distinct CDR3 sequences, less than 25% seen once. These same records also appear under a second study, on T cells of mothers and their children.

Material for sequencing was blood. The receptors were sampled from a boy between 10 and 17 years old in good health.

The rearrangement links TRBV6-6 to TRBJ2-1, with D perhaps given as TRBD1 or TRBD2 (6 bases each). The CDR3 runs to 11 residues. Trimming removed 2 bases at V and 14 bases at J, with 10 bases between. From germline, CDR1 is MNHNY and CDR2 SVGAGI (reference sequence). The DNA of the CDR3 is TGTGCCAGCAGTTACCGGGGGCCCAAGTTCTTC. Protein: CASSYRGPKFF.

The rearrangement links TRBV7-2 to TRBJ2-5, with D perhaps assigned TRBD1 or TRBD2 (5 bases each). The CDR3 is made up of 15 amino acids. Germline CDR1 reads SGHTA; CDR2 reads FQGNSA. V was clipped by 2 bases and J by 5 bases, with 15 bases between them. The DNA for the CDR3 is TGTGCCAGCAGCTTAACCGGGACGCCTACCGAGACCCAGTACTTC. Its translation is CASSLTGTPTETQYF.